The clone carrying this TCR beta chain showed up many times. Antigen unknown. Axillary draining lymph nodes of breast cancer patients supplied the node samples. Germline CDR1 and CDR2: DFQATT and SNEGSKA (reference sequence). The length of the CDR3 is 13 residues. V was pared by 2 bases and J by 4 bases, with 8 bases between. This entry belongs to a study of breast tumors, draining lymph nodes, adjacent tissues. Study observations and caveats: That most tumor T cells come from lymph nodes remained unproven. Most tumor T cells seemingly derive from lymph node, then expand in tumor. Tumor repertoires ranked between lymph nodes and nontumor tissue in diversity, with V and J gene preferences.

Each CDR3 protein gets one entry after TCRdb re-called the multiplex PCR reads with MiXCR. The table includes about 130,000 distinct CDR3 sequences, around 20% detected once. The sequenced sample was axillary lymph node tissue. J is TRBJ2-2 and V is TRBV20-1; no reliable D call. The clonotype was recovered from a female donor with breast cancer. Some clones in this sample may be carry-over from other donors' samples. For the CDR3, the DNA is TGCAGTGCTAGACGCAGGATCACCGGGGAGCTGTTTTTT. It encodes CSARRRITGELFF.